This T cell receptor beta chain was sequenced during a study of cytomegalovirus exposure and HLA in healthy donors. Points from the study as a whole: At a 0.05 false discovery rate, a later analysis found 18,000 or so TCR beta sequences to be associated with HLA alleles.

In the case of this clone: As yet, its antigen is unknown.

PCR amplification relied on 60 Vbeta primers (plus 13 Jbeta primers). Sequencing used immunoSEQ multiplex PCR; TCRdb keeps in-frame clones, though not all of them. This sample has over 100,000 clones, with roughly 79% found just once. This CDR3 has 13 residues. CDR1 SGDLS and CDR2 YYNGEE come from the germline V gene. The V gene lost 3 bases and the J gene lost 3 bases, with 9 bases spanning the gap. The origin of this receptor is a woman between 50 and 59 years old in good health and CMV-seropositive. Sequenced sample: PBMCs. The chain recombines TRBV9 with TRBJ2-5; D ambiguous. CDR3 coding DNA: TGTGCCAGCAGCGCAGGAAACGAAGAGACCCAGTACTTC. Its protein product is CASSAGNEETQYF.